The 8 T cell receptor beta chains presented below share a single source sample, sequenced in a study of cytomegalovirus exposure and HLA in healthy donors. Only in-frame clones appear in the TCRdb table, and some are missing; sequencing was by immunoSEQ multiplex PCR. This table holds around 70,000 clones, 85% to 95% found once. Source material: PBMCs. These receptors originate from a woman aged 18-29 years in good health and CMV-seronegative.

This clone was seen once. V gene TRBV7-2 combines with J gene TRBJ2-3; 13 bases match TRBD2. Trimming cost V 4 bases and J 2 bases; bases outside gene matches: 3. The CDR3 is 16 residues long. The V gene's germline CDR1 is SGHTA and CDR2 FQGNSA. As DNA, the CDR3 is TGTGCCAGCAGCTCGGGACTAGCGGGGACCACAGATACGCAGTATTTT. It yields the protein CASSSGLAGTTDTQYF. Based on the CDR3 plus reference TRBV7-2 and TRBJ2-3, the full variable domain is GAGVSQSPSNKVTEKGKDVELRCDPISGHTALYWYRQSLGQGLEFLIYFQGNSAPDKSGLPSDRFSAERTGGSVSTLTIQRTQQEDSAVYLCASSSGLAGTTDTQYFGPGTRLTVL.

The V call is TRBV19, the J call TRBJ2-7; 8 nucleotides match TRBD1. V gave up 0 bases and J gave up 3 bases; unmatched junction bases: 13. The germline V gene encodes CDR1 LNHDA and CDR2 SQIVND (reference sequence). The CDR3 totals 18 residues. The CDR3 DNA sequence: TGTGCCAGTAGTATAGATCCAGGGAGCAGGGGGCAAATCTACGAGCAGTACTTC. Protein sequence: CASSIDPGSRGQIYEQYF. Filled out from reference TRBV19 and TRBJ2-7, the complete variable domain reads DGGITQSPKYLFRKEGQNVTLSCEQNLNHDAMYWYRQDPGQGLRLIYYSQIVNDFQKGDIAEGYSVSREKKESFPLTVTSAQKNPTAFYLCASSIDPGSRGQIYEQYFGPGTRLTVT.

V and J are TRBV15 and TRBJ1-2, with D unresolved. Germline CDR1 and CDR2: LNHNV and YYDKDF (reference sequence). Trimming took 2 bases from V and 1 from J, leaving 11 bases between them. The CDR3 sequence is 15 residues long. The DNA of the CDR3 is TGTGCCACCAGCAGATTTTCGGGGATTAACTATGGCTACACCTTC. Translating gives CATSRFSGINYGYTF. The full variable domain, in which reference TRBV15 and TRBJ1-2 provide the parts outside the CDR3, is DAMVIQNPRYQVTQFGKPVTLSCSQTLNHNVMYWYQQKSSQAPKLLFHYYDKDFNNEADTPDNFQSRRPNTSFCFLDIRSPGLGDTAMYLCATSRFSGINYGYTFGSGTRLTVV.

This rearrangement joins TRBV28 to TRBJ1-1; D possibly corresponds to TRBD1 (6 bases). The germline gives CDR1 MDHEN, CDR2 SYDVKM. Trimming cost V 5 bases and J 1 base, with 14 bases left between them. This CDR3 region has 15 residues. CDR3 protein: CASSPGDRTNTEAFF. In DNA form, the CDR3 reads TGTGCCAGCAGTCCTGGCGACAGGACGAACACTGAAGCTTTCTTT.

This chain uses TRBV5-6 with TRBJ1-2; TRBD1 matches 10 bases. The CDR3 has 18 residues. With 3 bases clipped from V and 6 bases from J, the junction kept 17 bases outside the gene matches. Germline V gene lookup returns CDR1 SGHDT and CDR2 YYEEEE. The CDR3 here is CASSWTGTGVIGLDGYTF. CDR3 in DNA: TGTGCCAGCAGCTGGACCGGGACAGGGGTCATCGGACTAGATGGCTACACCTTC.

About this clone itself: At one end, the junction sequence differs from germline, possibly due to a read error. This sequence joins TRBV27 and TRBJ2-5; D remains unclear. The CDR3 is 13 residues long. The V gene's germline CDR1 is MNHEY and CDR2 SMNVEV (reference sequence). CDR3 loop: CACSFVSQETQYF. CDR3 coding DNA: TGTGCCTGCAGTTTTGTCTCCCAAGAGACCCAGTACTTC.

The chain carries TRBV20-1 and TRBJ1-2; D not certain. This CDR3 region has 10 residues. CDR1 and CDR2 from the germline V gene are DFQATT and SNEGSKA (reference sequence). V lost 3 bases to trimming and J lost 8 bases, with 7 bases between them. The CDR3 DNA sequence: TGCAGTGCTAGGACAACGGGCTACACCTTC. It is translated as CSARTTGYTF.

This chain joins TRBV4-1 and TRBJ1-3; D unresolved. Trimming removed 0 bases from V and 2 bases from J, with 8 bases in between. The CDR3 consists of 15 residues. Germline CDR1 and CDR2: MGHRA and YSYEKL. The CDR3 nucleotides read TGCGCCAGCAGCCAAGACATCGGGACTGGAAACACCATATATTTT. It translates to CASSQDIGTGNTIYF.